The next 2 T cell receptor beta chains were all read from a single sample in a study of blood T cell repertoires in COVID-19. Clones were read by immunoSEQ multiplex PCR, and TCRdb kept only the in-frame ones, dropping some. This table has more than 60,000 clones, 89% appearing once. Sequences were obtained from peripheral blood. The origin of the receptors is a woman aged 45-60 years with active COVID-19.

Here the CDR3 DNA reads TGCGCCAGCAGTGAACAAATAACGACTGAAGCTTTCTTT. Translation: CASSEQITTEAFF. The chain is built from TRBV10-1 and TRBJ1-1; D is unclear. Trimming took 3 bases from V and 5 from J, leaving 10 bases between them. CDR1 is WNHNN and CDR2 is SYGVQD in the germline V gene (reference sequence). This CDR3 has 13 amino acids.

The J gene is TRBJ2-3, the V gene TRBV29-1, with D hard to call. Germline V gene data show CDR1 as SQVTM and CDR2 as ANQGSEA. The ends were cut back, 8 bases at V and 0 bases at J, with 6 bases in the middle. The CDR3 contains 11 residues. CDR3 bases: TGCAGCACCAGTAGCACAGATACGCAGTATTTT. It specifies CSTSSTDTQYF.